This T cell receptor beta chain was recorded in a study of cytomegalovirus exposure and HLA in healthy donors. Profiling relied on immunoSEQ multiplex PCR, and the TCRdb table lists in-frame clones only, not all of them. The sample has 70,000 to 95,000 clones, approximately 93% seen once. V lost 1 base, J lost 1 base, and 2 bases stayed unmatched. The germline CDR1 and CDR2 sequences are LNHDA and SQIVND (reference sequence). The CDR3 loop spans 16 amino acids. The table lists this clone with a count of one. Antigen: not known. The study's findings and limits: Among TCR beta chains, those listed as cytomegalovirus-associated numbered roughly 150. Generally TCR sequences proved uncommon, though certain public TCRs appeared in numerous donors. The classifier, whose performance was assessed in both the original and validation cohorts, reportedly diagnosed cytomegalovirus status with high specificity and sensitivity.

Sequencing was performed on PBMCs. The chain combines TRBV19 with TRBJ2-3; TRBD1 aligns across 10 bases. The TCR sequence derives from a young woman in good health and CMV-seronegative. The CDR3 coding sequence is TGTGCCAGTAGTATAGCCGGGACAGGGGGCACAGATACGCAGTATTTT. It codes for CASSIAGTGGTDTQYF.